This T cell receptor beta chain was sequenced in a study of response to subunit inactivated influenza vaccine. Remarks on this clonotype: Antigen: not known.

General study points: Authors suggested few new T cells are recruited by each seasonal influenza vaccination.

TCRdb reprocessed the RT-PCR reads via MiXCR and lists one record per CDR3 protein. The sample records roughly 700,000 distinct CDR3 sequences, about 15% being singletons. Sequences were derived from PBMCs from blood, sampled 14 to 15 days before vaccination. The receptor was derived from a man aged 50 to 59 who received an inactivated influenza vaccine.

The CDR3 DNA is TGCAGCGTCCTCCCGGGACAGGCCCGGAATCACAAGACCCAGTACTTC. Its protein is CSVLPGQARNHKTQYF. The rearrangement joins TRBV29-1 to TRBJ2-5, with 8 bases fitting TRBD1. V lost 6 bases to trimming and J lost 6 bases; unmatched junction nucleotides: 18. Germline V gives CDR1 SQVTM, CDR2 ANQGSEA. The CDR3 contains 16 residues. The full variable domain, completed using reference TRBV29-1 and TRBJ2-5, is SAVISQKPSRDICQRGTSLTIQCQVDSQVTMMFWYRQQPGQSLTLIATANQGSEATYESGFVIDKFPISRPNLTFSTLTVSNMSPEDSSIYLCSVLPGQARNHKTQYFGPGTRLLVL.